The rows below give T cell receptor beta chains drawn from one sample of a study of blood T cell repertoires in COVID-19. TCRdb's table, derived via immunoSEQ multiplex PCR, lists solely in-frame clones and lacks some. The repertoire holds 100,000 to 120,000 clones, approximately 80% seen once, with over 9% in the top ten. The sequenced material came from peripheral blood. The origin of the receptors is a woman aged 70-85 years with acute or convalescent COVID-19. The CDR3 runs from the conserved cysteine through the conserved F or W. A D gene is named only where the DNA matches it firmly. Size tells how often a clone was seen (once, few, many) or the class of an expanded clone, and some rows leave it out.

d_call	v_call	clone_size	j_call	cdr3_aa	cdr3_nt
NA	TRBV5-6	NA	TRBJ2-5	CASSWGRQETQYF	TGTGCCAGCAGCTGGGGCCGACAAGAGACCCAGTACTTC
NA	TRBV7-2	NA	TRBJ1-1	CASSLEARGGTEAFF	TGTGCCAGCAGCTTAGAGGCCAGGGGAGGGACTGAAGCTTTCTTT
NA	TRBV2	NA	TRBJ2-6	CASILDRVRANVLTF	NA
TRBD1	TRBV10-1	few	TRBJ2-1	CASTRVGQGIYNEQFF	TGCGCCAGCACCCGCGTGGGACAGGGGATTTACAATGAGCAGTTCTTC
TRBD1	TRBV7-2	NA	TRBJ1-2	CASSFTGGGNYGYTF	TGTGCCAGCAGCTTTACAGGGGGAGGGAACTATGGCTACACCTTC
NA	TRBV28	few	TRBJ1-4	CASSSIEGETNEKLFF	TGTGCCAGCAGTTCCATAGAGGGAGAGACTAATGAAAAACTGTTTTTT
NA	TRBV15	NA	TRBJ1-5	CATSRVRTEMTQPQHF	TGTGCCACCAGCAGAGTTAGGACAGAGATGACTCAGCCCCAGCATTTT
NA	TRBV16	once	TRBJ1-1	CASSLPARFEAFF	TGTGCCAGCAGCCTCCCCGCTCGGTTTGAAGCTTTCTTT
TRBD2	TRBV3-1/TRBV3-2	NA	TRBJ2-1	CASSPTSGSHNEQFF	TGTGCCAGCAGTCCGACTAGCGGGAGCCACAATGAGCAGTTCTTC
NA	TRBV6-6	NA	TRBJ2-2	CASSPGTPLVGELFF	TGTGCCAGCAGCCCCGGGACACCCCTTGTGGGGGAGCTGTTTTTT
TRBD1	TRBV5-4	NA	TRBJ1-2	CASSPGQYGYTF	TGTGCCAGCAGCCCGGGACAGTATGGCTACACCTTC
NA	TRBV7-6	NA	TRBJ1-3	CASSLSGWGLGNTIYF	TGTGCCAGCAGCCTGAGCGGGTGGGGTCTCGGAAACACCATATATTTT
TRBD1	TRBV7-2	NA	TRBJ1-2	CASSFGTGGAYGNYGYTF	TGTGCCAGCAGCTTCGGGACAGGGGGCGCCTACGGTAACTATGGCTACACCTTC
TRBD1	TRBV27	NA	TRBJ1-1	CASSPDRANTEAFF	TGTGCCAGCAGTCCTGACAGGGCAAACACTGAAGCTTTCTTT
NA	TRBV5-1	NA	TRBJ2-3	CASSPDDRRDTQYF	TGCGCCAGCAGCCCGGACGATCGGAGGGATACGCAGTATTTT
NA	TRBV28	few	TRBJ2-3	CASSLWGGETFTDTQYF	TGTGCCAGCAGTTTATGGGGCGGGGAGACATTCACAGATACGCAGTATTTT
TRBD2	TRBV7-9	NA	TRBJ2-1	CASSLVLAGYNEQFF	TGTGCCAGCAGCTTAGTGCTAGCGGGGTACAATGAGCAGTTCTTC
NA	TRBV19	few	TRBJ1-1	CASITGNAMNTEAFF	TGTGCCAGTATTACGGGGAATGCCATGAACACTGAAGCTTTCTTT
TRBD2	TRBV5-4	NA	TRBJ2-1	CASSLERTSTNEQFF	TGTGCCAGCAGCTTGGAAAGGACTAGCACCAATGAGCAGTTCTTC
TRBD1	TRBV5-5	few	TRBJ1-1	CASSSQGQPGTEAFF	TGTGCCAGCAGCTCGCAGGGACAGCCGGGCACTGAAGCTTTCTTT